A selection of T cell receptor beta chains follows, all from one sample in a study of OX40 agonist ivuxolimab in advanced cancers. Assay: immunoSEQ multiplex PCR; the TCRdb copy retains only in-frame clones and omits some. The repertoire consists of tens of thousands of clones, with more than 70% occurring once and the leading ten covering more than 0.65%. The material was CD4+ or CD8+ T cells sorted from blood, obtained in a trial of the OX40 agonist ivuxolimab. The receptors stem from an adult with an advanced solid tumor such as melanoma, head and neck, liver or kidney cancer. CDR3s include the opening cysteine and the closing phenylalanine or tryptophan. The D gene is left open where the match is weak. Expanded clones get a size class; other rows say once, few or many, or leave the size out.

V	D	J	size	CDR3	DNA
TRBV12-5	NA	TRBJ2-2	NA	CASGLGTFQTGELFF	TGTGCTAGTGGTTTAGGTACTTTCCAGACCGGGGAGCTGTTTTTT
TRBV5-1	NA	TRBJ2-2	NA	CASSNFRGGTLNTGELFF	TGCGCCAGCAGCAACTTCAGGGGAGGGACGTTAAACACCGGGGAGCTGTTTTTT
TRBV5-1	NA	TRBJ2-6	NA	CASSLGGGVANVLTF	TGCGCCAGCAGCTTGGGGGGCGGGGTGGCCAACGTCCTGACTTTC
TRBV19	NA	TRBJ1-3	NA	CASSILNSGNTIYF	TGTGCCAGTAGTATATTGAACTCTGGAAACACCATATATTTT
TRBV18	NA	TRBJ1-1	NA	CASSLTANTEAFF	TGTGCCAGCTCCCTGACAGCGAACACTGAAGCTTTCTTT
TRBV11-2	TRBD1	TRBJ2-5	NA	CASSLGLRDRGQETQYF	TGTGCCAGCAGCTTAGGTCTAAGGGACAGGGGACAAGAGACCCAGTACTTC
TRBV6-5	NA	TRBJ1-1	NA	CASSYGRGYETEAFF	TGTGCCAGCAGTTATGGCCGGGGTTACGAGACTGAAGCTTTCTTT
TRBV2	NA	TRBJ1-5	NA	CASSDLSRNQPQHF	TGTGCCAGCAGTGATTTGTCACGGAATCAGCCCCAGCATTTT
TRBV5-8	TRBD1	TRBJ1-1	NA	CASSFRQGRPGAFF	TGTGCCAGCAGCTTTCGACAGGGACGTCCCGGGGCTTTCTTT
TRBV29-1	NA	TRBJ1-1	NA	CSALENTEAFF	TGCAGCGCCCTAGAGAACACTGAAGCTTTCTTT
TRBV28	NA	TRBJ2-6	NA	CASSPPGLGSGANVLTF	TGTGCCAGCAGTCCGCCGGGACTCGGCTCTGGGGCCAACGTCCTGACTTTC
TRBV7-2	NA	TRBJ2-2	NA	CASSLGGQNTGELFF	TGTGCCAGCAGCTTAGGGGGACAAAACACCGGGGAGCTGTTTTTT
TRBV19	NA	TRBJ1-2	NA	CASGLGGADYGYTF	TGTGCCAGTGGATTAGGGGGGGCCGACTATGGCTACACCTTC
TRBV6-1	TRBD1	TRBJ1-5	few	CASHDRANQPQHF	TGTGCCAGCCATGACAGGGCCAATCAGCCCCAGCATTTT
TRBV6-6	NA	TRBJ1-5	NA	CASSYSMGRGPQHF	TGTGCCAGCAGTTACTCGATGGGCCGGGGGCCCCAGCATTTT
TRBV5-1	TRBD2	TRBJ2-3	NA	CASSLEGRERGIDTQYF	TGCGCCAGCAGCTTGGAAGGGCGGGAGAGGGGCATAGATACGCAGTATTTT
TRBV6-1	NA	TRBJ2-1	NA	CASGSIGRDEQFF	TGTGCCAGCGGGTCGATTGGGCGCGATGAGCAGTTCTTC